This T cell receptor (beta chain) was sequenced in a study of shared clonotypes between healthy human individuals (dated by TCRdb to the early 2020s). Concerning the study at large: The cohort comprised two women and a few men aged 18 to 49 years. Each donor's leukapheresis produced roughly between roughly 0.85 and 10 billion PBMCs. Blood TCR repertoires of five healthy adults were deeply sequenced to estimate repertoire size and the extent of clonotype sharing between individuals. To increase sequencing depth and limit assay-specific biases, TCR repertoire library preparation and sequencing were carried out by different laboratories using diverse techniques. Results the study describes overall, beyond this receptor: The small number of donors limited the genetic and exposure-history diversity represented. Based on pairwise subsampling, the degree of clonotype sharing among donors was expected to be affected by sequencing depth. Only blood was sampled, and tissue TCR repertoires likely differ from those in blood.

TCR CDR3 regions were amplified from genomic DNA by multiplex PCR using the deep immunoSEQ assay. Extracted genomic DNA from each cell subset was spread evenly across all wells of several immunoSEQ 96-well plates, with each plate serving as a replicate. Each replicate PCR for unsorted PBMC received approximately 0.3 ug genomic DNA, equal to around 30,000 T cell genomes. Unsorted PBMC genomic DNA was sequenced across ten immunoSEQ deep assay plates. Purified libraries were quantified with a Qubit 3.0 fluorometer, sized on a Bioanalyzer 2100, and re-quantified with the KAPA Library Quantification kit. Every immunoSEQ 96-well plate was sequenced on a dedicated single-read 150-cycle Illumina NextSeq 550 flow cell. The authors' pipeline ran thus. Because the immunoSEQ output included only junctional sequences and no quality scores, the filtering could not be the same as the filtering used for full-length reads. To assign V/J genes and CDR3, sequences were annotated using PyIR, a Python wrapper for IgBLAST v1.9, with IMGT germline references. Reads were filtered out if the reads had weak V/J assignments (E-value above 1e-6), no CDR3, stop codons, out-of-frame junctions, or ambiguous translated residues. V3J clonotypes were defined as sequences sharing the same inferred V gene, J gene, and CDR3 amino acid sequence. Percentage overlap between repertoires was computed as shared unique clonotypes divided by the size of the smaller repertoire. Richness of each repertoire was evaluated using RTK rarefaction, the Chao1 estimator, and Recon v2.1 estimates of unobserved clonotypes. Not all clones reach the TCRdb copy of this immuneACCESS table, which keeps in-frame sequences only. Checked studies attribute under half of the gap to unresolved V genes and leave the rest unexplained. V, J and clone size are those of that table, while D and trimming were read from the DNA. Across this sample there are a few hundred thousand clones, with around 80% seen only once. Of the sample, around 12% falls within the top ten clones.

Reading from cysteine to phenylalanine, the CDR3 counts 14 amino acids. Only the CDR3 region is kept as DNA, spanning 42 bases read in frame from base 1. CDR1 and CDR2 are drawn from the germline V gene: SGHTA, FQGNSA. Healthy HIV-negative adults with no recently reported acute infections or vaccinations were included as donors. Only Caucasian adults living in Nashville, Tennessee, USA were represented among the donors. For unsorted samples, approximately 89 million PBMCs were counted, and genomic DNA was extracted using the QIAamp DNA Blood Mini kit. After blood collection by leukapheresis, PBMCs were isolated using Ficoll-Histopaque density gradient centrifugation and then cryopreserved in the vapor phase of liquid nitrogen. As for this clone: This receptor's antigen is unknown. The sample holds no much larger clone one base away, and base qualities are not on file.

The receptor was derived from a woman in her thirties or forties in good health. Some clones in this sample may be carry-over from other donors' samples. This chain is built from TRBV7-2 and TRBJ2-5, with 7 junctional bases fitting TRBD2. The closer fit of TRBJ2-7 to the DNA end suggests the J call may be wrong. Sequencing was performed on PBMCs. CDR3 sequence: CASSLGDYSYEQYF. The nucleotides are TGTGCCAGCAGCTTAGGGGACTACTCCTACGAGCAGTACTTC.